The 30 T cell receptor beta chains below come from one sample, sequenced in a study of CXCR3-negative and CXCR3-positive naive CD8 T cells. UMI-labeled 5' RACE yielded the TRB cDNA libraries. TCRdb reprocessed the 5' RACE reads and stores each CDR3 protein as one record, lacking DNA. This sample's table reports fewer than 80,000 distinct CDR3 sequences. Sample: naive CXCR3- CD8+ T cells from blood. Subset described: CD45RO-CCR7+CD27+CD95- naive CD8+ T cells lacking CXCR3 (TNR3-). These receptors were obtained from a human donor in good health. Some clones in this sample may be carry-over from other donors' samples.

The V and J genes are TRBV28 and TRBJ2-3; TCRdb's assignment of TRBD2 cannot be checked, as there is no DNA. The germline gives CDR1 MDHEN, CDR2 SYDVKM. CDR3 length: 15 residues. CDR3 residues: CASTLLAGGGDTQYF.

The rearrangement joins TRBV29-1 to TRBJ2-1; TCRdb reports TRBD1, a call that lacks DNA to check it against. The CDR3 length is 13 residues. In germline, CDR1 is SQVTM, CDR2 ANQGSEA. The chain's CDR3 is CSVEAPEGGEQFF.

This chain joins TRBV29-1 and TRBJ2-7; as DNA is missing, the TRBD1 call by TCRdb cannot be tested. The germline gives CDR1 SQVTM, CDR2 ANQGSEA. The CDR3 consists of 16 residues. The CDR3 loop reads CSVEDPEGQGRNEQYF.

CDR3 protein: CASSLTPGQGLSYEQYF. The V call is TRBV7-9, the J call TRBJ2-7; the TCRdb D gene call, TRBD1, has no DNA to confirm it. CDR3 length: 17 residues. Per the germline V gene, CDR1 is SEHNR and CDR2 is FQNEAQ (reference sequence). Looking up the rest from reference TRBV7-9 and TRBJ2-7 gives the full variable domain: DTGVSQNPRHKITKRGQNVTFRCDPISEHNRLYWYRQTLGQGPEFLTYFQNEAQLEKSRLLSDRFSAERPKGSFSTLEIQRTEQGDSAMYLCASSLTPGQGLSYEQYFGPGTRLTVT.

The genes are TRBV28 and TRBJ2-5. The CDR3 length is 13 residues. Germline V CDR1 and CDR2: MDHEN, SYDVKM. CDR3 in amino acids: CASSLLDQETQYF.

This sequence joins TRBV14 and TRBJ2-1; TCRdb indicates TRBD2, and absent DNA this call remains unverified. This CDR3 spans 15 amino acids. The germline gives CDR1 SGHDN, CDR2 FVKESK. Here the CDR3 reads CASSQEGGGYNEQFF. Looking up the rest from reference TRBV14 and TRBJ2-1 gives the full variable domain: EAGVTQFPSHSVIEKGQTVTLRCDPISGHDNLYWYRRVMGKEIKFLLHFVKESKQDESGMPNNRFLAERTGGTYSTLKVQPAELEDSGVYFCASSQEGGGYNEQFFGPGTRLTVL.

The chain combines TRBV7-9 with TRBJ2-7. This CDR3 has 13 residues. Germline V gene lookup returns CDR1 SEHNR and CDR2 FQNEAQ (reference sequence). The CDR3 reads CASSFSSPYEQYF.

The chain employs TRBV28 and TRBJ2-3; lacking DNA, the TRBD1 call made by TCRdb goes unchecked. Germline CDR1 reads MDHEN; CDR2 reads SYDVKM. The CDR3 loop spans 15 amino acids. CDR3 loop: CASSGRDTDTDTQYF.

The gene calls are TRBV7-6 and TRBJ1-1. Germline V CDR1 and CDR2: SGHVS, FNYEAQ. This CDR3 region has 14 residues. The CDR3 here is CASSPTSGGTEAFF.

The V and J genes are TRBV29-1 and TRBJ2-5; checking the TCRdb D call of TRBD2 is not possible without DNA. This CDR3 has 17 residues. Germline V gene data show CDR1 as SQVTM and CDR2 as ANQGSEA. CDR3 sequence reads: CSVEDPGLAGELRTQYF.

The V call is TRBV29-1, the J call TRBJ1-1; TCRdb selects TRBD1, and the lack of DNA leaves this call unchecked. Germline values: CDR1 SQVTM, CDR2 ANQGSEA. The CDR3 is made up of 15 amino acids. CDR3 sequence: CSVDHNPDRDTEAFF.

The chain is built from TRBV29-1 and TRBJ2-1; the TCRdb call, TRBD1, lacks DNA for checking. This CDR3 has 13 residues. From germline, CDR1 is SQVTM and CDR2 ANQGSEA. Here the CDR3 reads CSVGTANYNEQFF.

This chain uses TRBV9 with TRBJ1-1; TCRdb's D gene call, TRBD1, goes unchecked for lack of DNA. Per the germline V gene, CDR1 is SGDLS and CDR2 is YYNGEE. The CDR3 extends over 14 amino acids. The CDR3 region is CASSPHPAGPEAFF.

The gene calls are TRBV29-1 and TRBJ1-1; the D call from TCRdb, TRBD1, cannot be confirmed without DNA. This CDR3 region has 15 residues. From germline, CDR1 is SQVTM and CDR2 ANQGSEA. CDR3 in amino acids: CSVEWGASPDPEAFF.

The CDR3 reads CSASVAGTEGPGYTF. This chain joins TRBV20-1 and TRBJ1-2; the TCRdb D gene call, TRBD1, has no DNA to confirm it. The V gene's germline CDR1 is DFQATT and CDR2 SNEGSKA (reference sequence). This CDR3 comprises 15 residues.

The genes are TRBV7-8 and TRBJ1-4. There are 14 residues in the CDR3. Germline V gene lookup returns CDR1 SGHVS and CDR2 FQNEAQ. The CDR3 loop reads CASSLLVKNEKLFF.

The chain joins TRBV5-1 to TRBJ1-5; TCRdb reports TRBD1, a call that lacks DNA to check it against. Germline CDR1 is SGHRS and CDR2 is YFSETQ. The CDR3 consists of 15 residues. Here the CDR3 reads CASSLTGAGNQPQHF.

V usage is TRBV29-1 and J usage is TRBJ2-7; the D gene TCRdb calls, TRBD2, cannot be checked with no DNA. CDR3 size: 12 residues. The germline V gene has CDR1 SQVTM and CDR2 ANQGSEA. The CDR3 here is CSAQGREYEQYF.

The CDR3 sequence is CASSWRGYEQYF. The J gene is TRBJ2-7, the V gene TRBV5-4. The CDR3 runs to 12 residues. Germline V gene lookup returns CDR1 SGHNT and CDR2 YYREEE (reference sequence).

This chain uses TRBV15 with TRBJ2-3; absent DNA, TCRdb's TRBD2 call cannot be checked. The V gene's germline CDR1 is LNHNV and CDR2 YYDKDF (reference sequence). The CDR3 runs to 15 residues. The CDR3 sequence: CATSSPLADGDTQYF. Drawing the rest from reference TRBV15 and TRBJ2-3, the complete variable domain is DAMVIQNPRYQVTQFGKPVTLSCSQTLNHNVMYWYQQKSSQAPKLLFHYYDKDFNNEADTPDNFQSRRPNTSFCFLDIRSPGLGDTAMYLCATSSPLADGDTQYFGPGTRLTVL.

The chain couples TRBV29-1 to TRBJ1-1. Germline V gene sequence: CDR1 SQVTM, CDR2 ANQGSEA. The CDR3 totals 15 residues. CDR3 protein: CSVEGGPALPPEAFF. Filled out from reference TRBV29-1 and TRBJ1-1, the complete variable domain reads SAVISQKPSRDICQRGTSLTIQCQVDSQVTMMFWYRQQPGQSLTLIATANQGSEATYESGFVIDKFPISRPNLTFSTLTVSNMSPEDSSIYLCSVEGGPALPPEAFFGQGTRLTVV.

J is TRBJ2-7 and V is TRBV7-2. CDR1 is SGHTA, CDR2 FQGNSA, per germline. The CDR3 consists of 12 residues. CDR3 protein: CASSLALYEQYF. The whole variable domain, remainder taken from reference TRBV7-2 and TRBJ2-7, is GAGVSQSPSNKVTEKGKDVELRCDPISGHTALYWYRQSLGQGLEFLIYFQGNSAPDKSGLPSDRFSAERTGGSVSTLTIQRTQQEDSAVYLCASSLALYEQYFGPGTRLTVT.

V usage is TRBV12-3 or TRBV12-4 and J usage is TRBJ2-7; TCRdb picks TRBD1, but there is no DNA to check that call. The CDR3 sequence is 13 residues long. CDR3 residues: CASRDGHYYEQYF.

The chain combines TRBV20-1 with TRBJ2-4; there is no DNA to check the TCRdb D call of TRBD1. Germline CDR1 DFQATT, CDR2 SNEGSKA (reference sequence). This CDR3 has 18 amino acids. The chain's CDR3 is CSARDEKKGQTAKNIQYF.

This rearrangement joins TRBV12-3 or TRBV12-4 to TRBJ2-3; the D call from TCRdb, TRBD2, cannot be confirmed without DNA. This CDR3 is built from 14 residues. The CDR3 here is CASRIVGLTDTQYF.

This chain joins TRBV20-1 and TRBJ2-7. This CDR3 has 14 residues. The germline CDR1 and CDR2 sequences are DFQATT and SNEGSKA (reference sequence). The CDR3 here is CSARDRMGQSEQYF.

This chain links TRBV11-2 with TRBJ2-3; TCRdb's D call of TRBD1 is untestable without DNA. CDR1 SGHAT and CDR2 FQNNGV come from the germline V gene. There are 16 residues in the CDR3. CDR3 protein: CASSPEPAGQIDTQYF.

The chain couples TRBV6-6 to TRBJ2-3. CDR1 and CDR2 (germline): MNHNY, SVGAGI (reference sequence). The CDR3 sequence is 14 residues long. CDR3 sequence reads: CASSPRLVADTQYF.

The rearrangement uses TRBV7-6 and TRBJ1-1. The CDR3 loop spans 12 amino acids. Germline V gene data show CDR1 as SGHVS and CDR2 as FNYEAQ. This CDR3 is CASSQRVGEAFF.

The V and J genes are TRBV29-1 and TRBJ2-1; TCRdb returns TRBD2, unconfirmable since there is no DNA. Germline values: CDR1 SQVTM, CDR2 ANQGSEA. This CDR3 contains 17 residues. This chain's CDR3 is CSVEGQGGRYSYNEQFF.